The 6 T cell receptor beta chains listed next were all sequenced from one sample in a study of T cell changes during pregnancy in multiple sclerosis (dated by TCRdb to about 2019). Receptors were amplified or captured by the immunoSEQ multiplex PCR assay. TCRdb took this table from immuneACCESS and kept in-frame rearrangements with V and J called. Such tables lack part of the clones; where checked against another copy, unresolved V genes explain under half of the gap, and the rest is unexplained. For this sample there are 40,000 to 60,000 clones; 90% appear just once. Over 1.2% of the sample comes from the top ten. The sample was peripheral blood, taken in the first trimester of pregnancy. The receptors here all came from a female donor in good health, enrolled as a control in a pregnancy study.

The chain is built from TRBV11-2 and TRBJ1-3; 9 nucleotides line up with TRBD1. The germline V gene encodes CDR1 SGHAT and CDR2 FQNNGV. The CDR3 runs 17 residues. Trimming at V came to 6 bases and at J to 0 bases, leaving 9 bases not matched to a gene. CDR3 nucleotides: TGTGCCAGCAGTTCTCTCCGGACAGGGGACTCTGGAAACACCATATATTTT. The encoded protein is CASSSLRTGDSGNTIYF.

CDR3 protein: CASRQGARSYNSPLHF. CDR3 DNA sequence: TGTGCCAGCAGACAGGGGGCTAGGTCCTATAATTCACCCCTCCACTTT. V and J are TRBV2 and TRBJ1-6; TRBD1 matches at 9 bases. The CDR3 length is 16 residues. The junction had 4 bases not matched to a gene; V was cut back by 6 bases and J by 1 base. Germline CDR1 SNHLY, CDR2 FYNNEI.

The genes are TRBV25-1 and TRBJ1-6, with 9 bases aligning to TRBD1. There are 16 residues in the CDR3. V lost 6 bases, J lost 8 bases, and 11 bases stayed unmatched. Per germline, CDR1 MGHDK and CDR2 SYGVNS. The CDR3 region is CASRTNRQGEHSPLHF. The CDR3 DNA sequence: TGTGCCAGCAGGACCAATCGACAGGGGGAACATTCACCCCTCCACTTT.

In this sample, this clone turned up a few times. The CDR3 coding sequence is TGTGCCAGCAGCTTGAATCAGGGGGGTCAGCCCCAGCATTTT. This sequence encodes CASSLNQGGQPQHF. The V call is TRBV5-6, the J call TRBJ1-5, with 7 positions matching TRBD1. V trimming: 1 base; J trimming: 6 bases; junction bases outside the gene matches: 4. The length of the CDR3 is 14 residues. Germline loops: CDR1 SGHDT, CDR2 YYEEEE.

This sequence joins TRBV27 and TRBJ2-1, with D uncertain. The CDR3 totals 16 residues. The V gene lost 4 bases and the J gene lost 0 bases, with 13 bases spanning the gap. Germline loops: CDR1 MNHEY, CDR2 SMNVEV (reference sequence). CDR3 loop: CASSCIDCSSYNEQFF. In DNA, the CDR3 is TGTGCCAGCAGTTGCATTGACTGTAGCTCCTACAATGAGCAGTTCTTC.

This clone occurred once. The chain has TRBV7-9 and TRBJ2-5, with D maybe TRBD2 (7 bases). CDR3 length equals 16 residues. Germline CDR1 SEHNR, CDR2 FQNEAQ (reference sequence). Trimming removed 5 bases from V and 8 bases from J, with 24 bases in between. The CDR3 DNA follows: TGTGCCAGCAGCCCTAGGGGGGGAGTAGCCCTCGCCACCCAGTACTTC. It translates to CASSPRGGVALATQYF.